The source of this TCR beta chain is a study of shared clonotypes between healthy human individuals. The table lists this clone with a count of one. With 0 bases clipped from V and 5 bases from J, the junction kept 5 bases outside the gene matches. The CDR3 covers 15 residues. Per the germline V gene, CDR1 is SGHTA and CDR2 is FQGNSA. The data were produced by immunoSEQ multiplex PCR, yet TCRdb's version contains in-frame clones alone and is incomplete. The data hold 450,000 or so clones, with 60% to 80% observed a single time. The chain combines TRBV7-2 with TRBJ1-2, with 8 positions matching TRBD1. Sequencing input: PBMCs. This TCR was recovered from a woman between 40 and 50 years old in good health. Some clones in this sample may be carry-over from other donors' samples. CDR3 loop: CASSLAGTGGYGYTF. In DNA, the CDR3 is TGTGCCAGCAGCTTAGCCGGGACAGGAGGGTATGGCTACACCTTC.